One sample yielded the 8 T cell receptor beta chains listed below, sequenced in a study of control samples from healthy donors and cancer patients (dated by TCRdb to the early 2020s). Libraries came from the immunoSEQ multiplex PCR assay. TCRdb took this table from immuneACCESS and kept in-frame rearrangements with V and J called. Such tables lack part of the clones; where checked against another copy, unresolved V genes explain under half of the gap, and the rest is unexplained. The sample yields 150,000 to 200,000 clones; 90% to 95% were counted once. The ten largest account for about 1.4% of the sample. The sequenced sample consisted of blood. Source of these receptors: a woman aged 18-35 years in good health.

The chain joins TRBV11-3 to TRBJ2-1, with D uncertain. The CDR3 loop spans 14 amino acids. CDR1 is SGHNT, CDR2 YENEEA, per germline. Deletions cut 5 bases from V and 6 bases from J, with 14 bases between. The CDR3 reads CASSASLGSNEQFF. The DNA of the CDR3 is TGTGCCAGCAGCGCGAGTTTAGGCAGCAATGAGCAGTTCTTC.

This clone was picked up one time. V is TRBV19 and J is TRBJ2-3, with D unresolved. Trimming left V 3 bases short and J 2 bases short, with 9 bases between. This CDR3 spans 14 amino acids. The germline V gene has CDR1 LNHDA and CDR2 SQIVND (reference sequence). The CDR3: CASSIAANTDTQYF. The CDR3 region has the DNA TGTGCCAGTAGTATTGCGGCCAACACAGATACGCAGTATTTT.

The chain's CDR3 is CASSALRGANVLTF. The CDR3 DNA reads as TGTGCCAGCAGTGCCCTGAGGGGGGCCAACGTCCTGACTTTC. The rearrangement joins TRBV27 to TRBJ2-6, with unresolved D. CDR3 length equals 14 residues. Germline V gene data show CDR1 as MNHEY and CDR2 as SMNVEV (reference sequence). The ends were cut back, 5 bases at V and 4 bases at J, with 9 bases in the middle.

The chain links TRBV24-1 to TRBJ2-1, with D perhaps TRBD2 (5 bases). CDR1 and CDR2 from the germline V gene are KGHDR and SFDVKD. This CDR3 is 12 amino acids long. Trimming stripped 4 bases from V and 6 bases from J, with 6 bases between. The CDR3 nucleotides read TGTGCCACCAGTGAGGGGAGCAATGAGCAGTTCTTC. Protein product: CATSEGSNEQFF.

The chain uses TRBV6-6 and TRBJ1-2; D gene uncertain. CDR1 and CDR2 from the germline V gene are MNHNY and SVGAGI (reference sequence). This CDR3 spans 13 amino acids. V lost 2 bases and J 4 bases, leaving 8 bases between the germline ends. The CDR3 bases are TGTGCCAGCAGTTACGGTATCCGCTATGGCTACACCTTC. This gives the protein CASSYGIRYGYTF.

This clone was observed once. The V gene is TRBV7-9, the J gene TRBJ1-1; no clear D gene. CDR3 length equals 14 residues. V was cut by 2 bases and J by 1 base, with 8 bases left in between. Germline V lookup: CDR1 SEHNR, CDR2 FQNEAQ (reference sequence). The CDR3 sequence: CASSLQDQNTEAFF. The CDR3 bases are TGTGCCAGCAGCTTACAGGATCAGAACACTGAAGCTTTCTTT.

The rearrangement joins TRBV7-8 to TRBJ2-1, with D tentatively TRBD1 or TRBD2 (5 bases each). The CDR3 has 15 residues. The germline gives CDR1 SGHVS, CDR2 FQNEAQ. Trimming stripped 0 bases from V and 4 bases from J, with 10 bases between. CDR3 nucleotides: TGTGCCAGCAGCTTAGCCCGGGACCTGTACAATGAGCAGTTCTTC. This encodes CASSLARDLYNEQFF.

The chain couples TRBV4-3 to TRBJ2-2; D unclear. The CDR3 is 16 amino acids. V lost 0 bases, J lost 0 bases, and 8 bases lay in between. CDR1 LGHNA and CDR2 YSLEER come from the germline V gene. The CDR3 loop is CASSQEIQTNTGELFF. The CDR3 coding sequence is TGCGCCAGCAGCCAAGAGATCCAAACGAACACCGGGGAGCTGTTTTTT.